This T cell receptor beta chain stems from a study of blood T cell repertoires in COVID-19. Study-wide context: The United States, Italy and Spain provided the acute and convalescent COVID-19 samples. Sources were T cells, B-cell-depleted T cells, or PBMCs; the material itself was cDNA or gDNA.

CDR3 length: 15 amino acids. Germline CDR1 reads GTSNPN; CDR2 reads SVGIG (reference sequence). V was clipped by 0 bases and J by 0 bases, with 9 bases between them. Assay: immunoSEQ multiplex PCR; the TCRdb copy retains only in-frame clones and omits some. The sample comprises about 140,000 clones, 70% to 85% of which are singletons, and about 1.5% rests with the top ten. The material sequenced was PBMCs or T cells enriched from blood (not recorded which). The source is a woman between 18 and 29 years old who had been exposed to COVID-19. The chain has TRBV30 and TRBJ1-5; D is uncertain. CDR3 bases: TGTGCCTGGAGTGTAGGCGGATATAGCAATCAGCCCCAGCATTTT. It yields the protein CAWSVGGYSNQPQHF.